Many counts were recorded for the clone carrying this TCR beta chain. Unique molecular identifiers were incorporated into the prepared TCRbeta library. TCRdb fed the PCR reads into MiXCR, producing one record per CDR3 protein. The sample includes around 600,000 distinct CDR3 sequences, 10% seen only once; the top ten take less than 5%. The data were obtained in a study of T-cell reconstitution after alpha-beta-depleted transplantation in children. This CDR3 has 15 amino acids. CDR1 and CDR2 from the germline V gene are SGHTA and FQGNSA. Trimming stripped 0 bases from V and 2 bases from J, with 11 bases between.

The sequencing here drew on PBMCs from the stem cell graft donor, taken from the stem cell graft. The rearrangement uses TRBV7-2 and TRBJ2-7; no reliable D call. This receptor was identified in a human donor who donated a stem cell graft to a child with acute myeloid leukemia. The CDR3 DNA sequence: TGTGCCAGCAGCTTAGCGCGGAAGGGTCCCTACGAGCAGTACTTC. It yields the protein CASSLARKGPYEQYF.